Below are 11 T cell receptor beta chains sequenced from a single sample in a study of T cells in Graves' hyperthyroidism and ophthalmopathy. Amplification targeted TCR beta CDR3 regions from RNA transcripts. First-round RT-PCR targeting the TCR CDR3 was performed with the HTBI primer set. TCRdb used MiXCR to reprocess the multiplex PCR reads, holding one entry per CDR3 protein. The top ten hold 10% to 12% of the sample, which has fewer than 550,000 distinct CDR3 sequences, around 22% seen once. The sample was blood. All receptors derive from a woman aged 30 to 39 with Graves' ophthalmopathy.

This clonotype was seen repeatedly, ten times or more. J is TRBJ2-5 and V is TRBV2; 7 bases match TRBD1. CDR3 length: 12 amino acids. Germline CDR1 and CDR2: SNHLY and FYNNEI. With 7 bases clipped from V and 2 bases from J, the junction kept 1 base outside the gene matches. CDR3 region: CASTRGQETQYF. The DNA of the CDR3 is TGTGCCAGCACCAGGGGGCAAGAGACCCAGTACTTC.

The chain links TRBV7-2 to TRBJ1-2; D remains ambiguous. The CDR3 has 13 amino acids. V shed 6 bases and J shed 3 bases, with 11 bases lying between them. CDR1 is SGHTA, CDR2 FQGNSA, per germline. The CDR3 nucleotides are TGTGCCAGCAGGAGAACATTTGACTATGGCTACACCTTC. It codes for CASRRTFDYGYTF. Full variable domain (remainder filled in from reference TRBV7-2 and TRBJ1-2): GAGVSQSPSNKVTEKGKDVELRCDPISGHTALYWYRQSLGQGLEFLIYFQGNSAPDKSGLPSDRFSAERTGGSVSTLTIQRTQQEDSAVYLCASRRTFDYGYTFGSGTRLTVV.

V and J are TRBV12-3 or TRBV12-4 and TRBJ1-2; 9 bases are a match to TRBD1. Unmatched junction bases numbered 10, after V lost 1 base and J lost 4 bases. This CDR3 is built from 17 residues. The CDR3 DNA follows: TGTGCCAGCAGTTTAGGGGACAGGGCGGTGGTTAGCTATGGCTACACCTTC. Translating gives CASSLGDRAVVSYGYTF.

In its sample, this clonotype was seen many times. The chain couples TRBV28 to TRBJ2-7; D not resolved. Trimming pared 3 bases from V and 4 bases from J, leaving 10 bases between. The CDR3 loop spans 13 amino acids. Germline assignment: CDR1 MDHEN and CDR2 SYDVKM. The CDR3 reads CASSLGLPYEQYF. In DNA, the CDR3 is TGTGCCAGCAGTTTGGGCCTTCCGTACGAGCAGTACTTC.

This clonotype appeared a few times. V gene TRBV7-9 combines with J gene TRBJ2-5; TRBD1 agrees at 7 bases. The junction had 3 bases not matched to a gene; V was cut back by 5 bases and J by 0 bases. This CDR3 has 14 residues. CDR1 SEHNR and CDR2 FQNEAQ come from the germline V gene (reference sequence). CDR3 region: CASSGDSHQETQYF. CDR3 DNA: TGTGCCAGCAGCGGGGACAGCCACCAAGAGACCCAGTACTTC.

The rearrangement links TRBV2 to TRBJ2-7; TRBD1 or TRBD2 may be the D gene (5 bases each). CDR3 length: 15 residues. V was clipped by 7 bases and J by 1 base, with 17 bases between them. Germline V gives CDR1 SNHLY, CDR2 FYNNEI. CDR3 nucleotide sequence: TGTGCCAGCACCCGGATGGCCAGGGAGTCCTACGAGCAGTACTTC. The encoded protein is CASTRMARESYEQYF.

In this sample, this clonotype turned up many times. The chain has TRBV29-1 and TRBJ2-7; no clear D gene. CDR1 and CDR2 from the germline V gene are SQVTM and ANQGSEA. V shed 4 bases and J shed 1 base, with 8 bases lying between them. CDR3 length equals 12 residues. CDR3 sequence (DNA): TGCAGCGTTGTATCGCAGTCCTACGAGCAGTACTTC. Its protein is CSVVSQSYEQYF.

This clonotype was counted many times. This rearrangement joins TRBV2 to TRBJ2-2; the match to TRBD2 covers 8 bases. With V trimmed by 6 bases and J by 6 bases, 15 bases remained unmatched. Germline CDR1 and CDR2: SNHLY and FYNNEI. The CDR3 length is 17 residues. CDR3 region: CASRTQQRGTSPGELFF. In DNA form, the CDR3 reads TGTGCCAGCAGGACTCAACAGCGGGGGACCTCCCCCGGGGAGCTGTTTTTT.

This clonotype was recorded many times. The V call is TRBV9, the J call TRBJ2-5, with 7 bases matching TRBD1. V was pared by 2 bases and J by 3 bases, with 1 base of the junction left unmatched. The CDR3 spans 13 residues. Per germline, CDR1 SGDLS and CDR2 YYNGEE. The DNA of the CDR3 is TGTGCCAGCAGCGTTACAGGGGAAGAGACCCAGTACTTC. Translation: CASSVTGEETQYF. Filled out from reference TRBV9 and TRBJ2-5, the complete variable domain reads DSGVTQTPKHLITATGQRVTLRCSPRSGDLSVYWYQQSLDQGLQFLIQYYNGEERAKGNILERFSAQQFPDLHSELNLSSLELGDSALYFCASSVTGEETQYFGPGTRLLVL.

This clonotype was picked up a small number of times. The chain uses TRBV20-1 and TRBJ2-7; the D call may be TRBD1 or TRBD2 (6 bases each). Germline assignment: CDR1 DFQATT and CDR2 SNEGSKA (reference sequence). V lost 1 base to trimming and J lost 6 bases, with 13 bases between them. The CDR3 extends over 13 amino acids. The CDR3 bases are TGCAGTGCTAGAGGGCAGGGGAGGTTCGAGCAGTACTTC. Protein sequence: CSARGQGRFEQYF.

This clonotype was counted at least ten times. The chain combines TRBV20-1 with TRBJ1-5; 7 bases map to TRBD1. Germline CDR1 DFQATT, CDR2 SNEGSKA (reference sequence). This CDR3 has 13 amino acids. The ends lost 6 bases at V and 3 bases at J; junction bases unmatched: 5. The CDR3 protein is CSARDRTNQPQHF. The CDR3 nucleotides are TGCAGTGCAAGGGACAGAACCAATCAGCCCCAGCATTTT.